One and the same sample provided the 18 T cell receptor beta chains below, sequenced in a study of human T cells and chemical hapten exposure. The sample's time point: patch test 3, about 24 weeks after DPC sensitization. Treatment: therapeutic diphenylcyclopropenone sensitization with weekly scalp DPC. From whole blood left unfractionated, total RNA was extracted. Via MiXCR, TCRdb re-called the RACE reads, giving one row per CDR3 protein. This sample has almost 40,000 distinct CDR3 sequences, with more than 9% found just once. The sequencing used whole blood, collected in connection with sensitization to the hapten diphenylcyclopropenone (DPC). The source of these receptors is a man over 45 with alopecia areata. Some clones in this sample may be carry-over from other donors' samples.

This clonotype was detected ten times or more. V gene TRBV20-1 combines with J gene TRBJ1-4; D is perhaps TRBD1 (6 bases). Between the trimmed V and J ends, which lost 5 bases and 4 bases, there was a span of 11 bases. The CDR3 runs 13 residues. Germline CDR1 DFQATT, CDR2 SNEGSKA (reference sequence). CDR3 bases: TGCAGTGCTGCACAGGGATTTAATGAAAAACTGTTTTTT. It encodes CSAAQGFNEKLFF.

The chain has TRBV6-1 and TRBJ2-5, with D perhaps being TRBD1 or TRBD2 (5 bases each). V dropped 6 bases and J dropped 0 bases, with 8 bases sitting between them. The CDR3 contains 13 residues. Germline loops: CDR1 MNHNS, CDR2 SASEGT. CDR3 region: CASSGTYQETQYF. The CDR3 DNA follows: TGTGCCAGCAGCGGGACGTACCAAGAGACCCAGTACTTC.

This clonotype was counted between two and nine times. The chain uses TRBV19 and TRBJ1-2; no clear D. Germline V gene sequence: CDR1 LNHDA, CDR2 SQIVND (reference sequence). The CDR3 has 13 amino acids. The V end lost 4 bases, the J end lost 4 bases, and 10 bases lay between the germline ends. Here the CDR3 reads CASSNTAGYGYTF. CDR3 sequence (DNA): TGTGCCAGTAGTAACACAGCTGGCTATGGCTACACCTTC.

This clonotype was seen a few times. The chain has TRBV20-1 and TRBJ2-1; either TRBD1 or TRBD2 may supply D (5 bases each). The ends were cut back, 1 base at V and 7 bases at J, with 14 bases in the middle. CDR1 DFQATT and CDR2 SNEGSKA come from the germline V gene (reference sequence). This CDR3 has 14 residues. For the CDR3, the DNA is TGCAGTGCTAGAGGAGGGGTCCTTACGAATGAGCAGTTCTTC. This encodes CSARGGVLTNEQFF.

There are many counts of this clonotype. The CDR3 reads CASSLVGDRAYNEQFF. For the CDR3, the DNA is TGTGCCAGCAGCTTAGTGGGGGACAGAGCCTACAATGAGCAGTTCTTC. V usage is TRBV7-9 and J usage is TRBJ2-1; TRBD1 aligns across 7 bases. Germline values: CDR1 SEHNR, CDR2 FQNEAQ (reference sequence). The V gene end was trimmed by 1 base and the J gene end by 2 bases; junction bases not matched to a gene: 5. The CDR3 consists of 16 residues.

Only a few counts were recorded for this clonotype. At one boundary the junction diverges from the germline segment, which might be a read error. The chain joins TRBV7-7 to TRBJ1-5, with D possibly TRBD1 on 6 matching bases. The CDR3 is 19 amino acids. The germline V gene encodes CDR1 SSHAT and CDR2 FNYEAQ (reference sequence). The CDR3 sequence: CASSFYILTGKNSNQPQHF. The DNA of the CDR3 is TGTGCTAGCAGCTTCTATATATTAACAGGGAAGAATAGCAATCAGCCCCAGCATTTT.

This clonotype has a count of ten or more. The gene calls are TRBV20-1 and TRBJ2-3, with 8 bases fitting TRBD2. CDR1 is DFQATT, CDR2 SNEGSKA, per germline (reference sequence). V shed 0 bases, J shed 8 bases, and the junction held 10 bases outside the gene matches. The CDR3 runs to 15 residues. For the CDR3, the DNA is TGCAGTGCTAGAGATGAGGTAGCGGGAATCGGTACGCAGTATTTT. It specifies CSARDEVAGIGTQYF.

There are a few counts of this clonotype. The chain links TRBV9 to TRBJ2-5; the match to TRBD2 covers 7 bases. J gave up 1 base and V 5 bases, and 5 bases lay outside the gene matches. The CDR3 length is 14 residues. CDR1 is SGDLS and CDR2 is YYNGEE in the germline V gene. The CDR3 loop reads CASSLGTIQETQYF. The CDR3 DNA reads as TGTGCCAGCAGTTTAGGGACTATCCAAGAGACCCAGTACTTC.

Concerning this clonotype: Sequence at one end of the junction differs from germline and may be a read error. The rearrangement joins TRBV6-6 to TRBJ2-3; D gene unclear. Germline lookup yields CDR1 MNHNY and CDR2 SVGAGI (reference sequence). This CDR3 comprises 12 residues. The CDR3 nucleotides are TGTGACAGCAGTTACCGAGTAGATACGCAGTATTTT. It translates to CDSSYRVDTQYF.

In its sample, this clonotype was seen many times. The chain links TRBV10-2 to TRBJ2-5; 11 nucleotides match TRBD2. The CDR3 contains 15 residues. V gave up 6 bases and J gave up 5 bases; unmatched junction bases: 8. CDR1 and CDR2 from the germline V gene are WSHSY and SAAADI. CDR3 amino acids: CASSPTSGSYETQYF. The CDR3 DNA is TGCGCCAGCAGCCCCACTAGCGGGAGCTATGAGACCCAGTACTTC.

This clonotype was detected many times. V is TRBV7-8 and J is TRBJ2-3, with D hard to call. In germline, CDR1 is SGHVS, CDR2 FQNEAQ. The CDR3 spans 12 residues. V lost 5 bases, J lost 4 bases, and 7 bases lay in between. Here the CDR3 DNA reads TGTGCCAGCAGCACTGGGGCAGATACGCAGTATTTT. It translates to CASSTGADTQYF.

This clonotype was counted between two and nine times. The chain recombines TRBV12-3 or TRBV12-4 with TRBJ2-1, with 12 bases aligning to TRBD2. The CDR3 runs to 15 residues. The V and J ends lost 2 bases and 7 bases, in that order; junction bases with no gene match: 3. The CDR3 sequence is CASSLRLAGDNEQFF. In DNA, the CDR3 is TGTGCCAGCAGTTTACGACTAGCGGGAGATAATGAGCAGTTCTTC.

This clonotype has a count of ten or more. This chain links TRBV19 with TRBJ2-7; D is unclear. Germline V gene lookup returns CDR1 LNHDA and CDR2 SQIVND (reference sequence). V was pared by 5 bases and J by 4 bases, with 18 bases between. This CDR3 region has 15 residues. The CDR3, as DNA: TGTGCCAGTAGTCCAAGCAGAGGTTTTATTTACGAGCAGTACTTC. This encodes CASSPSRGFIYEQYF. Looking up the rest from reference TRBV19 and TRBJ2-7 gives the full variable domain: DGGITQSPKYLFRKEGQNVTLSCEQNLNHDAMYWYRQDPGQGLRLIYYSQIVNDFQKGDIAEGYSVSREKKESFPLTVTSAQKNPTAFYLCASSPSRGFIYEQYFGPGTRLTVT.

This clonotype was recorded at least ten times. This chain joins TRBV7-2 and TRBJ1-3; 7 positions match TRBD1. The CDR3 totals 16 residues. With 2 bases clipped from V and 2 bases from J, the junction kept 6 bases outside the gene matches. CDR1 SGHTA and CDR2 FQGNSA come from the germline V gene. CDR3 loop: CASSLLGQYTGNTIYF. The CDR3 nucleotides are TGTGCCAGCAGCTTATTGGGACAGTATACTGGAAACACCATATATTTT.

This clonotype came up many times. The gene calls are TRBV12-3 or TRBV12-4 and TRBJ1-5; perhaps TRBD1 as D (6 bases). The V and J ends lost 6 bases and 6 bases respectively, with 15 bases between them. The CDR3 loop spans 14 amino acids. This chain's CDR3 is CASRITGGGQPQHF. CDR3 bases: TGTGCCAGCAGGATTACGGGGGGCGGTCAGCCCCAGCATTTT.

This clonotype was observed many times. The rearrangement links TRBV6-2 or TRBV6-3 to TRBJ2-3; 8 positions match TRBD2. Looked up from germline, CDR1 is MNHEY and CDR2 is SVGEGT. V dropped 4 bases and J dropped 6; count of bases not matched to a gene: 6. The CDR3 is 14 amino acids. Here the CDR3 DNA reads TGTGCCAGCAGTTGGACGGGAGGGGGGGATACGCAGTATTTT. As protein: CASSWTGGGDTQYF.

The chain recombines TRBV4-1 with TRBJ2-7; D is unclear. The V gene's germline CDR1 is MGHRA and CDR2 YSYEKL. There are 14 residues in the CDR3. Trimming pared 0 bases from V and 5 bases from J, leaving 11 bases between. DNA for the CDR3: TGCGCCAGCAGCCAAGAGGGAATCCCCCACGAGCAGTACTTC. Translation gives CASSQEGIPHEQYF.

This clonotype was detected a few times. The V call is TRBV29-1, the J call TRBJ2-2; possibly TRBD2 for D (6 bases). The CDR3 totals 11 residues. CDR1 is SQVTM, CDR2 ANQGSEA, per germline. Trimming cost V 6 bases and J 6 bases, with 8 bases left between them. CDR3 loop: CSVGGAGELFF. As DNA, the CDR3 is TGCAGCGTCGGAGGGGCCGGGGAGCTGTTTTTT.